This T cell receptor beta chain came from a study of cytomegalovirus exposure and HLA in healthy donors. Study results and limitations: Through in vitro validation, a few CMV-associated chains were shown to be specific for CMV antigens. Diagnosis of cytomegalovirus status made by the classifier reportedly showed high specificity and sensitivity. Cytomegalovirus association was assigned to about 150 TCR beta chains. First-cohort TCR clusters tended to co-occur in the 120 or so validation repertoires, a later analysis found.

CDR3 size: 15 residues. Germline V gene lookup returns CDR1 MNHNS and CDR2 SASEGT. V shed 2 bases and J 7 bases; nucleotides not matched to a gene: 6. About this clone: The antigen is undetermined.

Here immunoSEQ multiplex PCR was the method, and the copy in TCRdb shows in-frame clones only, minus some. The profile shows about 110,000 clones, about 87% of them singletons. Input material: PBMCs. The sequence derives from a woman between 18 and 29 years old in good health and CMV-seropositive. This chain joins TRBV6-1 and TRBJ2-1, with 9 bases lining up with TRBD1. DNA for the CDR3: TGTGCCAGCAGTGAAACAGGGGGCAATTGGAATGAGCAGTTCTTC. This gives the protein CASSETGGNWNEQFF.